Sequencing of this T cell receptor beta chain was carried out in a study of cytomegalovirus exposure and HLA in healthy donors. The CDR3 is 18 residues long. V lost 0 bases to trimming and J lost 7 bases, with 22 bases between them. CDR1 is SGHDT and CDR2 is YYEEEE in the germline V gene. TCRdb's table, derived via immunoSEQ multiplex PCR, lists solely in-frame clones and lacks some. In the table there are some 170,000 clones, 85% to 90% of which are singletons. The receptor was isolated from a woman in her twenties or thirties in good health and CMV-seronegative. This sequence joins TRBV5-6 and TRBJ2-2; D may be TRBD2 (6 bases). Sequenced: PBMCs. CDR3 nucleotides: TGTGCCAGCAGCTTGGGGCGGGGACGTTCTCGGTCGGGCGGGGAGCTGTTTTTT. Translating it yields CASSLGRGRSRSGGELFF.